Each of the 12 T cell receptor beta chains below was sequenced from the same sample in a study of blood T cell repertoires in COVID-19. The table came from immunoSEQ multiplex PCR; TCRdb's copy has only in-frame clones and leaves some out. In the table there are around 150,000 clones, 84% of which are singletons. The sequencing sample was made of peripheral blood. The receptors come from a woman in her forties or fifties in a cohort sampled during active or convalescent COVID-19.

In DNA, the CDR3 is TGTGCCATCAGTGAGTCGGGGACAGGGGTCACCGGGGCCAACGTCCTGACTTTC. This encodes CAISESGTGVTGANVLTF. This chain uses TRBV10-3 with TRBJ2-6; 10 nucleotides align to TRBD1. CDR3 length: 18 amino acids. Germline CDR1 is ENHRY and CDR2 is SYGVKD. With V trimmed by 0 bases and J by 4 bases, 6 bases remained unmatched.

The rearrangement joins TRBV18 to TRBJ2-7, with D perhaps matching TRBD1 (8 bases). V was pared by 5 bases and J by 1 base, with 15 bases between. Germline V gene lookup returns CDR1 KGHSH and CDR2 LQKENI. CDR3 length: 15 amino acids. Here the CDR3 DNA reads TGTGCCAGCTCAGCCACAGGGGGAGGGTCCTACGAGCAGTACTTC. The encoded protein is CASSATGGGSYEQYF.

This rearrangement joins TRBV7-3 to TRBJ2-5; 7 nucleotides match TRBD2. Germline CDR1 is SGHTA and CDR2 is FQGTGA. This CDR3 is 15 amino acids long. Trimming removed 5 bases from V and 4 bases from J; junction bases left unmatched: 10. The DNA of the CDR3 is TGTGCCAGCAGCCCGACGGGGGGAGAGGGAGAGACCCAGTACTTC. It specifies CASSPTGGEGETQYF.

The V call is TRBV6-5, the J call TRBJ2-1; 7 bases are shared with TRBD2. The ends lost 8 bases at V and 8 bases at J; junction bases unmatched: 15. This CDR3 comprises 15 residues. Germline CDR1 and CDR2: MNHEY and SVGAGI. The CDR3 region is CASRARPTGGDEQFF. The CDR3 region has the DNA TGTGCCAGCCGGGCGCGGCCAACGGGAGGTGATGAGCAGTTCTTC.

V and J are TRBV10-3 and TRBJ2-2; 11 positions match TRBD1. The J segment lost 3 bases and the V segment lost 6 bases, leaving 3 bases of the junction unmatched. This CDR3 comprises 15 residues. Germline V gene lookup returns CDR1 ENHRY and CDR2 SYGVKD. The CDR3 DNA sequence: TGTGCCATCAGCCCGGGACAGGGGGACACCGGGGAGCTGTTTTTT. The encoded protein is CAISPGQGDTGELFF.

The chain is built from TRBV4-3 and TRBJ2-7; D is unclear. V lost 0 bases, J lost 6 bases, and 21 bases lay in between. CDR1 and CDR2 (germline): LGHNA, YSLEER. The length of the CDR3 is 17 residues. This CDR3 is CASSQDTLGSFNREQYF. The CDR3 nucleotides read TGCGCCAGCAGCCAAGATACTCTCGGTAGCTTCAATCGCGAGCAGTACTTC.

The chain has TRBV19 and TRBJ1-5; maybe TRBD1 (6 bases). CDR3 length: 15 amino acids. V was clipped by 3 bases and J by 1 base, with 10 bases between them. Germline CDR1 reads LNHDA; CDR2 reads SQIVND (reference sequence). CDR3 protein: CASSIWTASNQPQHF. In DNA form, the CDR3 reads TGTGCCAGTAGTATTTGGACAGCGAGCAATCAGCCCCAGCATTTT.

V usage is TRBV6-6 and J usage is TRBJ1-6, with 11 bases that match TRBD1. The CDR3 totals 17 residues. After removal of 5 bases from V and 7 bases from J, the junction contained 10 bases not matched to a gene. Germline CDR1 and CDR2: MNHNY and SVGAGI (reference sequence). CDR3 residues: CASSPTGTGGRNSPLHF. The DNA for the CDR3 is TGTGCCAGCAGTCCCACCGGGACAGGGGGAAGAAATTCACCCCTCCACTTT.

A single count supports this clone. V and J are TRBV7-9 and TRBJ2-2, with 8 bases identical to TRBD2. This CDR3 is 15 amino acids long. Trimming removed 6 bases from V and 5 bases from J; junction bases left unmatched: 8. In germline, CDR1 is SEHNR, CDR2 FQNEAQ (reference sequence). This CDR3 is CASRPAGALTGELFF. Written as DNA, the CDR3 is TGTGCCAGCAGACCAGCGGGGGCCCTTACCGGGGAGCTGTTTTTT.

The genes are TRBV11-2 and TRBJ2-3, with 9 nucleotides matching TRBD2. Trimming cost V 5 bases and J 5 bases; bases outside gene matches: 14. The germline V gene encodes CDR1 SGHAT and CDR2 FQNNGV. CDR3 length: 17 residues. Here the CDR3 DNA reads TGTGCCAGCAGCCCGGGGGGCGGGGGGGCCCCTGGAGATACGCAGTATTTT. Amino acid sequence: CASSPGGGGAPGDTQYF.

The chain recombines TRBV30 with TRBJ2-1; D uncertain. CDR1 is GTSNPN, CDR2 SVGIG, per germline (reference sequence). This CDR3 is built from 12 residues. V was cut by 5 bases and J by 10 bases, with 15 bases left in between. The DNA of the CDR3 is TGTGCCTGGGGATCCGACTTTGCCGAGCAGTTCTTC. This codes for CAWGSDFAEQFF. The variable domain in full, completed from reference TRBV30 and TRBJ2-1, reads SQTIHQWPATLVQPVGSPLSLECTVEGTSNPNLYWYRQAAGRGLQLLFYSVGIGQISSEVPQNLSASRPQDRQFILSSKKLLLSDSGFYLCAWGSDFAEQFFGPGTRLTVL.

In this sample, this clone turned up a few times. The chain employs TRBV30 and TRBJ2-1; 7 bases line up with TRBD1. Looked up from germline, CDR1 is GTSNPN and CDR2 is SVGIG (reference sequence). The CDR3 is 14 amino acids. The V gene end was trimmed by 0 bases and the J gene end by 10 bases; junction bases not matched to a gene: 9. The CDR3 loop reads CAWSVWTGEGEQFF. In DNA form, the CDR3 reads TGTGCCTGGAGTGTATGGACAGGAGAGGGGGAGCAGTTCTTC.